This T cell receptor (beta chain) was retrieved from a study of T cell repertoires in cytomegalovirus infection. Study as a whole: CMV infection and matching HLA type were both indicated by public TCR beta signatures.

V was cut by 7 bases and J by 8 bases, with 14 bases left in between. Germline V gene sequence: CDR1 MGHRA, CDR2 YSYEKL. This CDR3 spans 12 amino acids. MiXCR was run by TCRdb on the reads, yielding one entry per CDR3 protein. Among roughly 990,000 distinct CDR3 sequences listed, 30% to 40% were seen once. Only a few counts were recorded for this clonotype. The antigen is unknown. The sequence was obtained from a human donor in good health (CMV status not recorded). Some clones in this sample may be carry-over from other donors' samples. This chain connects TRBV4-1 to TRBJ1-1; D unresolved. Sequenced here: cultured CD8+ T cells from PBMCs, sampled from culture after CMV antigen stimulation. The CDR3 here is CASTPGRGEAFF. The CDR3 bases are TGCGCCAGCACCCCGGGGAGAGGAGAAGCTTTCTTT.